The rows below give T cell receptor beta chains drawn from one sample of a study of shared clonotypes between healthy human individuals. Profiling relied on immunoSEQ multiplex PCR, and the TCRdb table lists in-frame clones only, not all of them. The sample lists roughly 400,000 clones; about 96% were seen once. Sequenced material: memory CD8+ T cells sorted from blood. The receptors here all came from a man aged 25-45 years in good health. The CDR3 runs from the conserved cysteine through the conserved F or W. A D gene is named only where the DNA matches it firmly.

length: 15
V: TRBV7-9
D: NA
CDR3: CASSLADIGGYGYTF

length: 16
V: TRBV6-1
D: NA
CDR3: CASSGGRGQAYNEQFF

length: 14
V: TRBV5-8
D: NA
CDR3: CASSLSGTAVEAFF

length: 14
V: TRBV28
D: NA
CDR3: CASSLKSVSYEQYF

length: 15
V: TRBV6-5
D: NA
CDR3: CASSYSIGSSYEQYF

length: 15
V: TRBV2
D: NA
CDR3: CASSVRPLNNEKLFF

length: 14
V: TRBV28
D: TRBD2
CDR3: CASLAGGRQETQYF

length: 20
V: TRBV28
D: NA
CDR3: CASSLSLKITGRLMNTEAFF

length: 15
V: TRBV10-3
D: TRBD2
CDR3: CAISVASGTGNEQFF

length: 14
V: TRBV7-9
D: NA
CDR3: CASSLEIARSGAFF

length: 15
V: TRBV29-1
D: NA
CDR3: CSVEGWVSSYNEQFF

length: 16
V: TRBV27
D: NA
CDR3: CASSLIGSSYNSPLHF

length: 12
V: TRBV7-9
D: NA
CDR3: CATPGSTDTQYF

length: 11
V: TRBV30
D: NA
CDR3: CAWSTRWTQYF

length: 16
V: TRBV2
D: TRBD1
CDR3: CASSRSGTGGRYEQYF

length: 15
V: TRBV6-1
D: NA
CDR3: CASSEAGQNTGELFF

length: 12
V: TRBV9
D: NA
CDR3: CASSKGTGELFF

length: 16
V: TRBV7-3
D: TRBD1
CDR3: CASSLVGTGGNNEQFF

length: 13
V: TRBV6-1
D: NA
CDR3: CASSEMAYNEQFF

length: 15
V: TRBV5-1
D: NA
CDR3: CASSLQPGPNQPQHF

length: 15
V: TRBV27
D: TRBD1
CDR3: CASSSPGQGNYGYTF

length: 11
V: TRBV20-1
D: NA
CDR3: CSASWIGEQYF

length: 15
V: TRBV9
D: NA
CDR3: CASSVGGASYNEQFF

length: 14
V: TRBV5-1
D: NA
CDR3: CASSPEAHTDTQYF

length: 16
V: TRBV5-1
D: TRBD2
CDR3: CASSFSLGGTYNEQFF

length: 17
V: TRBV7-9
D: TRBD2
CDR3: CASSRTSGTLSYNEQFF

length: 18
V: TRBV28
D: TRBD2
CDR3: CASRTRGTSGRAGHEQFF

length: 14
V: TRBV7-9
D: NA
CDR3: CASSLASGTDTQYF

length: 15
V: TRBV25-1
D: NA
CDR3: CASSEYPTGANGYTF

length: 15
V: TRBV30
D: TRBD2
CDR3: CAWSVGLAGGREQFF

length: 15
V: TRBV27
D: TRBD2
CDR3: CASSPLAGGSYEQYF

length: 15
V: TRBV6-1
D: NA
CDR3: CASRLTGTLSYEQYF

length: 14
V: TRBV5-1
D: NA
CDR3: CASSLEGSNQPQHF

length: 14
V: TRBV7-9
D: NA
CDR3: CASSYGASNYGYTF

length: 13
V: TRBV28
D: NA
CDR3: CASSLMRDQPQHF

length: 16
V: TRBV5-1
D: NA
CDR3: CASSLGALQGGEKLFF

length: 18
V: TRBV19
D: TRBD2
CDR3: CASSIWLAGRSSYNEQFF

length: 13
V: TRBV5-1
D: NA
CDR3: CASRRSSSNEQFF

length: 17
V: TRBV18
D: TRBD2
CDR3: CASSANSGRASYNEQFF

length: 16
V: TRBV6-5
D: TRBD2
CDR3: CASSYRGTSGIYEQYF

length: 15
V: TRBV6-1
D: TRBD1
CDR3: CASSRVDRGQETQYF

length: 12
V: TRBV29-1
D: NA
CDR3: CSVVRMTDTQYF

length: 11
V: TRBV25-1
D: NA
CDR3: CASSGSYEQYF

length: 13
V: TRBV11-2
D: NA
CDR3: CASSFGTNQPQHF

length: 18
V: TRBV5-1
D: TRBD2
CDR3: CASSSVLIAGKIADTQYF